One and the same sample provided the 13 T cell receptor beta chains below, sequenced in a study of shared clonotypes between healthy human individuals. Generated by immunoSEQ multiplex PCR, the TCRdb table keeps only in-frame clones and is missing some. The profile shows about 1.1 million clones, about 80% of them singletons. Sample: memory CD4+ T cells from PBMCs. Noted subset: CD45RA-negative fraction. These receptors all stem from a man aged 18 to 29 in good health. Some clones in this sample may be carry-over from other donors' samples.

This chain links TRBV5-1 with TRBJ1-1; D unclear. Trimming cost V 4 bases and J 4 bases, with 11 bases left between them. CDR3 size: 13 residues. Germline V lookup: CDR1 SGHRS, CDR2 YFSETQ. CDR3 sequence reads: CASSPQYSTEAFF. DNA of the CDR3: TGCGCCAGCAGCCCACAATATAGCACTGAAGCTTTCTTT.

This chain joins TRBV25-1 and TRBJ2-5; the D gene could be TRBD1 or TRBD2 (6 bases each). Germline CDR1 reads MGHDK; CDR2 reads SYGVNS. The germline V and J ends were trimmed by 6 bases and 5 bases, with 16 bases remaining between them. CDR3 size: 14 residues. The CDR3, as DNA: TGTGCCAGCAGCCACCCGGGGGCGCGGGAGACCCAGTACTTC. Protein sequence: CASSHPGARETQYF.

The chain combines TRBV7-3 with TRBJ2-1, with 8 bases identical to TRBD2. Unmatched junction bases numbered 19, after V lost 0 bases and J lost 6 bases. Germline V gene lookup returns CDR1 SGHTA and CDR2 FQGTGA. This CDR3 comprises 20 residues. The CDR3 bases are TGTGCCAGCAGCTTAACTGGCGGGAGGCCTTGGGATGAAAGGTCCAATGAGCAGTTCTTC. Its protein is CASSLTGGRPWDERSNEQFF.

Comments on this clone: This sample also contains other DNA sequences that code for the same CDR3. This sequence joins TRBV28 and TRBJ1-2; no definite D call. CDR3 length: 12 residues. V lost 2 bases and J lost 2, with 3 bases in between. CDR1 is MDHEN, CDR2 SYDVKM, per germline. The CDR3 protein is CASSLRNYGYTF. The DNA of the CDR3 is TGTGCCAGCAGTTTAAGGAACTATGGCTACACCTTC.

The gene calls are TRBV7-2 and TRBJ2-5; D might be TRBD1 (5 bases). V dropped 1 base and J dropped 11 bases, with 8 bases sitting between them. The V gene's germline CDR1 is SGHTA and CDR2 FQGNSA. This CDR3 is 11 amino acids long. CDR3 coding DNA: TGTGCCAGCAGCTTAGGGACAATACAGTACTTC. Amino acid sequence: CASSLGTIQYF.

The genes are TRBV15 and TRBJ2-2; D is ambiguous. The length of the CDR3 is 12 residues. Trimming removed 6 bases from V and 14 bases from J, with 16 bases in between. Germline assignment: CDR1 LNHNV and CDR2 YYDKDF (reference sequence). The DNA of the CDR3 is TGTGCCACCAGTACTGCCGCTTCGGGTCTGTTTTTT. Protein product: CATSTAASGLFF.

Concerning this clone itself: The same CDR3 is also encoded by other DNA sequences in this sample. The J gene is TRBJ1-1, the V gene TRBV7-3, with D unresolved. V lost 4 bases to trimming and J lost 1 base, with 7 bases between them. In germline, CDR1 is SGHTA, CDR2 FQGTGA. The CDR3 has 13 amino acids. CDR3 protein: CASSSQPNTEAFF. The CDR3 bases are TGTGCCAGCAGCTCGCAACCGAACACTGAAGCTTTCTTT.

The V gene is TRBV9, the J gene TRBJ2-7; D is undetermined. Trimming left V 2 bases short and J 0 bases short, with 9 bases between. The CDR3 totals 14 residues. Germline V gene lookup returns CDR1 SGDLS and CDR2 YYNGEE. The CDR3 DNA reads TGTGCCAGCAGCGTTTCGGAAAGCTCCTACGAGCAGTACTTC. Translated, it gives CASSVSESSYEQYF.

This chain connects TRBV14 to TRBJ2-1; no definite D call. V lost 1 base and J 11 bases, leaving 12 bases between the germline ends. This CDR3 comprises 13 residues. Germline values: CDR1 SGHDN, CDR2 FVKESK. The CDR3 bases are TGTGCCAGCAGCCAAGGGGTGTATCGGAAGCAGTTCTTC. As protein: CASSQGVYRKQFF.

The chain uses TRBV19 and TRBJ1-1; no clear D gene. From germline, CDR1 is LNHDA and CDR2 SQIVND (reference sequence). V was pared by 6 bases and J by 1 base, with 9 bases between. The CDR3 consists of 13 residues. The CDR3 DNA reads as TGTGCCAGTAGACAGCTTCAGAACACTGAAGCTTTCTTT. Its protein product is CASRQLQNTEAFF.

The chain combines TRBV6-1 with TRBJ2-4; D may be TRBD2 (5 bases). In germline, CDR1 is MNHNS, CDR2 SASEGT. V lost 3 bases to trimming and J lost 10 bases, with 13 bases between them. The CDR3 covers 13 residues. CDR3 amino acids: CASSDTPGVIQYF. CDR3 nucleotides: TGTGCCAGCAGTGACACCCCCGGGGTTATTCAGTACTTC.

This chain links TRBV5-1 with TRBJ2-3, with 10 bases fitting TRBD2. Trimming cost V 0 bases and J 1 base; bases outside gene matches: 2. Germline-derived CDR1 and CDR2 are SGHRS and YFSETQ. The CDR3 extends over 16 amino acids. In nucleotides, the CDR3 is TGCGCCAGCAGCTTGGGGGGGACTAGCGGCACAGATACGCAGTATTTT. Translated, it gives CASSLGGTSGTDTQYF.

This clone was observed a handful of times. The chain carries TRBV4-3 and TRBJ1-6, with D possibly matching TRBD1 (5 bases). The germline V gene has CDR1 LGHNA and CDR2 YSLEER. This CDR3 comprises 14 residues. Between the trimmed V and J ends, which lost 4 bases and 9 bases, there was a span of 13 bases. CDR3 loop: CASSLEGHGSPLHF. Here the CDR3 DNA reads TGCGCCAGCAGCCTAGAGGGGCACGGTTCACCCCTCCACTTT.